The 16 T cell receptor beta chains below were found in one sample sequenced in a study of blood T cell repertoires in COVID-19. Assay used: immunoSEQ multiplex PCR; TCRdb lists only in-frame clones, some missing. Of 190,000 or so clones in the sample, around 90% were seen once. The sequencing input was peripheral blood. The receptors derive from a middle-aged man with acute or convalescent COVID-19.

V and J are TRBV25-1 and TRBJ1-2, with 9 bases aligning to TRBD1. In germline, CDR1 is MGHDK, CDR2 SYGVNS. This CDR3 spans 16 amino acids. Unmatched junction bases numbered 9, after V lost 3 bases and J lost 4 bases. The CDR3 region is CASSEGRDRAFYGYTF. In nucleotides, the CDR3 is TGTGCCAGCAGTGAGGGCCGGGACAGGGCCTTCTATGGCTACACCTTC.

The chain joins TRBV19 to TRBJ2-7, with TRBD2 as a possible D gene (6 bases). V dropped 5 bases and J dropped 6 bases, with 23 bases sitting between them. The CDR3 covers 16 residues. Germline values: CDR1 LNHDA, CDR2 SQIVND (reference sequence). CDR3: CASSSFRDSSQGEQYF. DNA of the CDR3: TGTGCCAGTAGTTCGTTCCGGGACTCAAGTCAGGGCGAGCAGTACTTC.

The rearrangement joins TRBV6-1 to TRBJ2-1, with 7 bases aligning to TRBD2. Trimming removed 3 bases from V and 7 bases from J; junction bases left unmatched: 6. CDR3 length: 14 residues. CDR1 MNHNS and CDR2 SASEGT come from the germline V gene. The CDR3 sequence: CASSEGGPENEQFF. Written as DNA, the CDR3 is TGTGCCAGCAGTGAGGGAGGGCCTGAGAATGAGCAGTTCTTC.

This clone was picked up one time. The V and J genes are TRBV27 and TRBJ1-2; the D is unclear. CDR1 is MNHEY and CDR2 is SMNVEV in the germline V gene (reference sequence). CDR3 length: 13 amino acids. The V end was cut by 1 base, the J end by 3 bases, with 6 bases between. In DNA, the CDR3 is TGTGCCAGCAGTTTATACGGGGACTATGGCTACACCTTC. Protein sequence: CASSLYGDYGYTF.

This chain connects TRBV3-1 (or the pseudogene TRBV3-2) to TRBJ2-3; no clear D gene. V was shortened by 2 bases and J by 8 bases, with 14 bases between the two germline ends. CDR3 length equals 14 residues. CDR1 and CDR2 from the germline V gene are LGHDT and YNNKEL (reference sequence). The DNA of the CDR3 is TGTGCCAGCAGCCAAAGCACAGCCCAAGGTACGCAGTATTTT. This gives the protein CASSQSTAQGTQYF.

The chain carries TRBV6-5 and TRBJ2-5; 15 bases match TRBD2. The CDR3 contains 15 residues. Germline lookup yields CDR1 MNHEY and CDR2 SVGAGI. Losses at the gene ends were 8 bases for V and 5 bases for J; bases not matched to a gene: 6. CDR3 nucleotides: TGTGCCAGCCGGACTAGCGGGGGGGCATGGGAGACCCAGTACTTC. Encoded protein: CASRTSGGAWETQYF.

In this sample, this clone turned up a few times. J is TRBJ2-2 and V is TRBV9, with TRBD2 identical over 9 bases. CDR1 and CDR2 from the germline V gene are SGDLS and YYNGEE. The CDR3 covers 17 residues. The junction had 10 bases not matched to a gene; V was cut back by 0 bases and J by 7 bases. This CDR3 reads CASSVGRASGIRGELFF. As DNA, the CDR3 is TGTGCCAGCAGCGTAGGACGGGCTAGCGGGATACGCGGGGAGCTGTTTTTT.

The chain uses TRBV28 and TRBJ1-5; weak D call: TRBD1 (6 bases). With 5 bases removed from V and 4 bases from J, the gap between germline ends came to 9 bases. Germline V CDR1 and CDR2: MDHEN, SYDVKM. The CDR3 loop spans 13 amino acids. This CDR3 is CASSLDRNQPQHF. The CDR3 DNA sequence: TGTGCCAGCAGTCTCGACAGGAATCAGCCCCAGCATTTT. Full variable domain (rest looked up from reference TRBV28 and TRBJ1-5): DVKVTQSSRYLVKRTGEKVFLECVQDMDHENMFWYRQDPGLGLRLIYFSYDVKMKEKGDIPEGYSVSREKKERFSLILESASTNQTSMYLCASSLDRNQPQHFGDGTRLSIL.

In its sample, this clone was seen once. The chain's CDR3 is CASSYSGRANGYTF. In DNA form, the CDR3 reads TGTGCCAGCAGTTACTCTGGCAGGGCCAATGGCTACACCTTC. The gene calls are TRBV6-5 and TRBJ1-2, with D maybe TRBD1 (5 bases). The CDR3 sequence is 14 residues long. Germline values: CDR1 MNHEY, CDR2 SVGAGI. V was pared by 0 bases and J by 6 bases, with 11 bases between.

The gene calls are TRBV5-5 and TRBJ2-7; tentative D call: TRBD1 (5 bases). The CDR3 runs 14 residues. CDR1 SGHKS and CDR2 YYEKEE come from the germline V gene (reference sequence). Trimming removed 0 bases at V and 6 bases at J, with 13 bases between. This CDR3 reads CASSLGQGSLEQYF. The DNA for the CDR3 is TGTGCCAGCAGCTTGGGGCAGGGCTCTCTCGAGCAGTACTTC.

This chain links TRBV21-1 with TRBJ1-3. TRBV21-1 is a pseudogene locus. This CDR3 contains 12 residues. This CDR3 is CASRRAGNTIYF. The CDR3, as DNA: TGTGCCAGCAGACGAGCTGGAAACACCATATATTTT.

V and J are TRBV29-1 and TRBJ1-4, with D unclear. V was clipped by 3 bases and J by 4 bases, with 6 bases between them. This CDR3 spans 12 amino acids. The V gene's germline CDR1 is SQVTM and CDR2 ANQGSEA. The CDR3 DNA reads TGCAGCGTTGAGTATAGTAATGAAAAACTGTTTTTT. Encoded protein: CSVEYSNEKLFF.

The chain carries TRBV9 and TRBJ2-3; TRBD2 aligns across 10 bases. The CDR3 consists of 17 residues. J was trimmed by 4 bases and V by 5 bases; bases with no gene match: 13. CDR1 is SGDLS, CDR2 YYNGEE, per germline. The CDR3 coding sequence is TGTGCCAGCAGGGAATGGGGTAGCGGGAGGCAGTCAGATACGCAGTATTTT. This encodes CASREWGSGRQSDTQYF.

The V and J genes are TRBV6-2 or TRBV6-3 and TRBJ2-1, with unresolved D. Trimming stripped 6 bases from V and 4 bases from J, with 7 bases between. The CDR3 has 12 residues. CDR1 is MNHEY, CDR2 SVGEGT, per germline. The CDR3 nucleotides are TGTGCCAGCAGCATCCAGTACAATGAGCAGTTCTTC. The encoded protein is CASSIQYNEQFF.

The sample holds one count of this clone. The CDR3 sequence is CASSVLRGQTDTQYF. In DNA, the CDR3 is TGTGCCAGTAGTGTTCTCAGGGGGCAGACAGATACGCAGTATTTT. The chain is built from TRBV19 and TRBJ2-3, with 8 bases that match TRBD1. The germline CDR1 and CDR2 sequences are LNHDA and SQIVND (reference sequence). V shed 5 bases and J 3 bases; nucleotides not matched to a gene: 7. The CDR3 length is 15 residues.

The chain combines TRBV28 with TRBJ2-4, with 16 positions matching TRBD2. The length of the CDR3 is 17 residues. Trimming removed 4 bases from V and 7 bases from J; junction bases left unmatched: 7. Germline V lookup: CDR1 MDHEN, CDR2 SYDVKM. The CDR3 DNA reads TGTGCCAGCAGTTCTGATCCGGGACTAGCGGGAGGGAACATTCAGTACTTC. It translates to CASSSDPGLAGGNIQYF.